These 26 T cell receptor beta chains originate from one sample sequenced in a study of graft-versus-host responses after intestinal transplantation. The method was immunoSEQ multiplex PCR; TCRdb's version includes in-frame clones alone and lacks a portion of them. Among some 14,000 clones listed, 30% to 35% were seen once. Specimen: alloreactive CD4+ T cells from a mixed lymphocyte reaction culture, collected before intestinal transplant. Subset specified: CFSE-low proliferating T cells sorted from roughly six-day pre-transplant mixed lymphocyte reaction (GvH or HvG direction). All receptors come from a human patient who received an intestinal transplant.

With regard to this clone: At the DNA level, this CDR3 is encoded by other sequences in the same sample as well. The rearrangement joins TRBV12-5 to TRBJ2-3; unclear D gene. V lost 2 bases and J 0 bases, leaving 3 bases between the germline ends. This CDR3 spans 13 amino acids. From germline, CDR1 is LGHNT and CDR2 FRNRAP. CDR3 sequence reads: CASGLSSTDTQYF. CDR3 nucleotides: TGTGCTAGTGGTTTGTCCAGCACAGATACGCAGTATTTT.

The J gene is TRBJ2-5, the V gene TRBV18, with D tentatively TRBD2 (6 bases). CDR1 and CDR2 from the germline V gene are KGHSH and LQKENI. V lost 4 bases, J lost 1 base, and 7 bases lay in between. The CDR3 consists of 13 residues. The CDR3 loop reads CASSQGLQETQYF. CDR3 DNA sequence: TGTGCCAGCTCACAGGGACTCCAAGAGACCCAGTACTTC.

The chain employs TRBV28 and TRBJ1-3; 8 bases map to TRBD1. The V gene's germline CDR1 is MDHEN and CDR2 SYDVKM. V lost 8 bases, J lost 0 bases, and 9 bases stayed unmatched. There are 16 residues in the CDR3. The chain's CDR3 is CASVRSGGYSGNTIYF. In DNA, the CDR3 is TGTGCCAGCGTACGATCAGGGGGCTACTCTGGAAACACCATATATTTT.

The chain links TRBV11-1 to TRBJ2-7; TRBD2 matches 10 bases. V shed 5 bases and J 3 bases; nucleotides not matched to a gene: 7. There are 15 residues in the CDR3. Germline CDR1 is SGHAT and CDR2 is FQDESV (reference sequence). CDR3 region: CASSDQLAGRYEQYF. For the CDR3, the DNA is TGTGCCAGCAGCGACCAACTAGCGGGACGCTACGAGCAGTACTTC.

The V gene is TRBV6-5, the J gene TRBJ1-5; D call uncertain. V dropped 2 bases and J dropped 11 bases, with 7 bases sitting between them. Germline assignment: CDR1 MNHEY and CDR2 SVGAGI. This CDR3 has 11 residues. CDR3 coding DNA: TGTGCCAGCAGTTACGAGGGAGCCCAGCATTTT. Protein product: CASSYEGAQHF.

The rearrangement joins TRBV19 to TRBJ1-2; TRBD1 is a possible D gene (6 bases). The germline V gene has CDR1 LNHDA and CDR2 SQIVND (reference sequence). The ends were cut back, 1 base at V and 4 bases at J, with 10 bases in the middle. The CDR3 totals 14 residues. For the CDR3, the DNA is TGTGCCAGTAGTATAGCCCAGGGGTTCTATGGCTACACCTTC. This codes for CASSIAQGFYGYTF. The entire variable domain, with the rest obtained from reference TRBV19 and TRBJ1-2, is as follows: DGGITQSPKYLFRKEGQNVTLSCEQNLNHDAMYWYRQDPGQGLRLIYYSQIVNDFQKGDIAEGYSVSREKKESFPLTVTSAQKNPTAFYLCASSIAQGFYGYTFGSGTRLTVV.

The chain links TRBV6-5 to TRBJ1-3; no reliable D call. This CDR3 is 15 amino acids long. Between the trimmed V and J ends, which lost 8 bases and 0 bases, there was a span of 14 bases. Germline-derived CDR1 and CDR2 are MNHEY and SVGAGI. The DNA of the CDR3 is TGTGCCAGCCGACCACGTATGAGCTCTGGAAACACCATATATTTT. Residues: CASRPRMSSGNTIYF.

V usage is TRBV7-7 and J usage is TRBJ2-3; possibly TRBD2 for D (6 bases). Germline CDR1 and CDR2: SSHAT and FNYEAQ (reference sequence). V dropped 3 bases and J dropped 5 bases, with 9 bases sitting between them. This CDR3 is built from 13 residues. The CDR3 DNA reads as TGTGCCAGCAGCTTGGCGGGGTTAGATACGCAGTATTTT. It encodes CASSLAGLDTQYF.

The sample holds one count of this clone. The chain is built from TRBV5-1 and TRBJ1-2, with TRBD1 identical over 9 bases. The V and J ends lost 1 base and 4 bases, in that order; junction bases with no gene match: 8. CDR1 is SGHRS and CDR2 is YFSETQ in the germline V gene. This CDR3 spans 16 amino acids. The CDR3 here is CASSLQPGQGSYGYTF. CDR3 DNA: TGCGCCAGCAGCTTGCAACCGGGACAGGGAAGCTATGGCTACACCTTC.

The chain combines TRBV7-6 with TRBJ1-2, with D hard to call. Trimming removed 3 bases at V and 1 base at J, with 6 bases between. Germline V gene lookup returns CDR1 SGHVS and CDR2 FNYEAQ. The CDR3 has 13 amino acids. CDR3 coding DNA: TGTGCCAGCAGCTTTGAAATTAACTATGGCTACACCTTC. Translation: CASSFEINYGYTF.

The genes are TRBV5-1 and TRBJ1-1; perhaps TRBD1 as D (5 bases). Germline V CDR1 and CDR2: SGHRS, YFSETQ. This CDR3 is built from 15 residues. V lost 3 bases and J 1 base, leaving 13 bases between the germline ends. The CDR3 sequence is CASSWGTGSNTEAFF. The CDR3 nucleotides read TGCGCCAGCAGCTGGGGGACGGGCTCGAACACTGAAGCTTTCTTT.

The chain has TRBV6-4 and TRBJ1-2; TRBD1 is a possible D gene (5 bases). Trimming took off 0 bases at V and 8 bases at J, with 7 bases between the two ends. CDR1 and CDR2 (germline): MRHNA, SNTAGT. CDR3 length equals 12 residues. The CDR3 bases are TGTGCCAGCAGTGACTCGGGGGGAGGCTACACCTTC. Protein product: CASSDSGGGYTF.

The gene calls are TRBV5-6 and TRBJ1-1; D remains ambiguous. The ends were cut back, 0 bases at V and 11 bases at J, with 14 bases in the middle. CDR1 is SGHDT, CDR2 YYEEEE, per germline. CDR3 length equals 13 residues. This CDR3 is CASSLAGVLRAFF. The CDR3 DNA reads as TGTGCCAGCAGCTTGGCCGGAGTCCTGAGGGCTTTCTTT.

The chain employs TRBV27 and TRBJ2-5; D assignment may be TRBD1 or TRBD2 (5 bases each). The germline V and J ends were trimmed by 4 bases and 5 bases, with 11 bases remaining between them. Per the germline V gene, CDR1 is MNHEY and CDR2 is SMNVEV (reference sequence). The CDR3 sequence is 13 residues long. The CDR3 reads CASSSWGLETQYF. CDR3 coding DNA: TGTGCCAGCAGTTCCTGGGGGTTGGAGACCCAGTACTTC.

CDR3 in DNA: TGTGCCAGCAAAAAGGAGCAGTACTTC. Translating gives CASKKEQYF. The V call is TRBV25-1, the J call TRBJ2-7; D gene unclear. V was clipped by 7 bases and J by 7 bases, with 5 bases between them. This CDR3 spans 9 amino acids. Germline CDR1 reads MGHDK; CDR2 reads SYGVNS.

This clone was observed a handful of times. The genes are TRBV2 and TRBJ1-3, with D possibly matching TRBD1 (5 bases). The germline V gene encodes CDR1 SNHLY and CDR2 FYNNEI. The ends were cut back, 6 bases at V and 0 bases at J, with 15 bases in the middle. The CDR3 extends over 16 amino acids. The CDR3 nucleotides read TGTGCCAGCAGGCGGCAGGGACTGAGCTCTGGAAACACCATATATTTT. This translates into CASRRQGLSSGNTIYF.

This clone was detected a few times. J is TRBJ1-2 and V is TRBV28, with a weak D call TRBD1 (6 bases). V gave up 6 bases and J gave up 9 bases, with 17 bases separating them. From germline, CDR1 is MDHEN and CDR2 SYDVKM. The CDR3 runs to 13 residues. In DNA, the CDR3 is TGTGCCAGCAGAAGCGGGACAACCTTTCGCTACACCTTC. The encoded protein is CASRSGTTFRYTF.

The chain links TRBV5-4 to TRBJ2-5; D is perhaps TRBD2 (7 bases). The CDR3 length is 14 residues. Trimming shortened V by 1 base and J by 5 bases, and 12 bases separated the two germline ends. Germline assignment: CDR1 SGHNT and CDR2 YYREEE (reference sequence). In DNA form, the CDR3 reads TGTGCCAGCAGCTTGATAGGGGGGGAGGAGACCCAGTACTTC. It codes for CASSLIGGEETQYF.

This clone turned up a few times. This rearrangement joins TRBV28 to TRBJ2-1; 9 bases are a match to TRBD2. Germline V gene data show CDR1 as MDHEN and CDR2 as SYDVKM. The CDR3 is 17 amino acids. V was pared by 7 bases and J by 6 bases, with 16 bases of the junction left unmatched. DNA of the CDR3: TGTGCCAGCACCTTAGGTGGCACTAGCGGGTTAGTCAATGAGCAGTTCTTC. Translating it yields CASTLGGTSGLVNEQFF. The whole variable domain, filled in from reference TRBV28 and TRBJ2-1, reads DVKVTQSSRYLVKRTGEKVFLECVQDMDHENMFWYRQDPGLGLRLIYFSYDVKMKEKGDIPEGYSVSREKKERFSLILESASTNQTSMYLCASTLGGTSGLVNEQFFGPGTRLTVL.

This clone came up a few times. CDR3 sequence: CASSSLGSGRTEAFF. CDR3 nucleotides: TGTGCCAGCAGTTCCCTAGGATCCGGGAGGACTGAAGCTTTCTTT. The chain joins TRBV6-1 to TRBJ1-1; D gene uncertain. Germline CDR1 MNHNS, CDR2 SASEGT. This CDR3 contains 15 residues. V lost 5 bases and J 5 bases, leaving 18 bases between the germline ends.

This chain uses TRBV18 with TRBJ1-1; 7 nucleotides align to TRBD1. This CDR3 is built from 14 residues. Unmatched junction bases numbered 4, after V lost 5 bases and J lost 1 base. CDR1 KGHSH and CDR2 LQKENI come from the germline V gene. CDR3 bases: TGTGCCAGCTCAAAACGACAGGGGAACACTGAAGCTTTCTTT. Encoded protein: CASSKRQGNTEAFF.

The V and J genes are TRBV30 and TRBJ2-1; TRBD2 aligns across 15 bases. CDR3 length: 19 residues. With 1 base clipped from V and 0 bases from J, the junction kept 7 bases outside the gene matches. Germline CDR1 reads GTSNPN; CDR2 reads SVGIG (reference sequence). Here the CDR3 DNA reads TGTGCCTGGAGTGCCTGGACTAGCGGGAGGGTCAGCTCCTACAATGAGCAGTTCTTC. It yields the protein CAWSAWTSGRVSSYNEQFF.

This clone was observed a few times. J is TRBJ2-7 and V is TRBV5-5; possibly TRBD2 for D (5 bases). The CDR3 is 12 residues long. V was trimmed by 7 bases and J by 1 base, leaving 9 bases between them. Germline V CDR1 and CDR2: SGHKS, YYEKEE (reference sequence). CDR3 nucleotides: TGTGCCAGCTTAGACTATTCCTACGAGCAGTACTTC. Its translation: CASLDYSYEQYF. Full variable domain (remainder filled in from reference TRBV5-5 and TRBJ2-7): DAGVTQSPTHLIKTRGQQVTLRCSPISGHKSVSWYQQVLGQGPQFIFQYYEKEERGRGNFPDRFSARQFPNYSSELNVNALLLGDSALYLCASLDYSYEQYFGPGTRLTVT.

This clone was seen a few times. The chain couples TRBV28 to TRBJ2-7; TRBD2 aligns across 7 bases. V dropped 2 bases and J dropped 1; count of bases not matched to a gene: 14. The V gene's germline CDR1 is MDHEN and CDR2 SYDVKM. The CDR3 length is 18 residues. The DNA of the CDR3 is TGTGCCAGCAGTTTAATTTCAGAATTTGAGCGGGATTCCTACGAGCAGTACTTC. This encodes CASSLISEFERDSYEQYF.

V gene TRBV18 combines with J gene TRBJ2-3, with D perhaps given as TRBD1 or TRBD2 (5 bases each). The CDR3 covers 16 residues. The ends were cut back, 2 bases at V and 0 bases at J, with 12 bases in the middle. Germline CDR1 is KGHSH and CDR2 is LQKENI. CDR3: CASSPSGASSTDTQYF. In DNA form, the CDR3 reads TGTGCCAGCTCACCATCCGGGGCTTCTAGCACAGATACGCAGTATTTT.

The chain employs TRBV19 and TRBJ2-5; D might be TRBD1 or TRBD2, each matching 5 bases. The CDR3 runs to 13 residues. V gave up 7 bases and J gave up 5 bases, with 14 bases separating them. The germline CDR1 and CDR2 sequences are LNHDA and SQIVND (reference sequence). Written as DNA, the CDR3 is TGTGCCAGTAAGGCTAGCTGGGGGGAGACCCAGTACTTC. Encoded protein: CASKASWGETQYF.